This TCR beta chain was found in a study of response to subunit inactivated influenza vaccine. The CDR3 consists of 15 residues. The germline V gene encodes CDR1 LNHDA and CDR2 SQIVND (reference sequence). The V end lost 3 bases, the J end lost 2 bases, and 11 bases lay between the germline ends. MiXCR, applied by TCRdb to the RT-PCR reads, yields one record per CDR3 protein. The top ten hold roughly 11% of the sample, which has some 570,000 distinct CDR3 sequences, approximately 10% seen once. The same data also contributed to another study, on T cells expressing NK-cell markers. That study adds: Template switching by 5'RACE with UMIs generated the TCR beta cDNA.

The TCR comes from a man aged 45-65 years who received an inactivated influenza vaccine. Specimen: PBMCs from blood, collected on the day of vaccination. This sequence joins TRBV19 and TRBJ2-1; maybe TRBD2 (6 bases). CDR3 in amino acids: CASSIGTRPYNEQFF. The DNA for the CDR3 is TGTGCCAGTAGTATTGGGACTCGGCCCTACAATGAGCAGTTCTTC.